The sequence of this T cell receptor beta chain was determined in a study of cytomegalovirus exposure and HLA in healthy donors. Each of the donors was a healthy bone marrow donor. This PCR relied on a set of 60 Vbeta primers and 13 Jbeta primers. Original analysis: Counted up in a later analysis, unique TCR beta chains came to some 75 million, with around 12 million shared. TCRdb's copy holds only in-frame clones and misses some; the assay was immunoSEQ multiplex PCR. The D gene and trimming were derived from the DNA, and the V and J assignments and clone size from that table. The sample yields roughly 200,000 clones, roughly three quarters seen once. This clonotype was obtained from a male donor in good health and CMV-seronegative. Sample: PBMCs.

CDR3 nucleotide sequence: TGTGCCAGCAGTCTAGCGGGGGGGCACAATGAGCAGTTCTTC. It yields the protein CASSLAGGHNEQFF. The genes are TRBV6-5 and TRBJ2-1, with 12 bases lining up with TRBD2. This CDR3 contains 14 residues. The V gene end was trimmed by 5 bases and the J gene end by 5 bases; junction bases not matched to a gene: 1. The germline gives CDR1 MNHEY, CDR2 SVGAGI.